Shown below are 10 T cell receptor beta chains from a single sample sequenced in a study of blood T cell repertoires in COVID-19. Sequencing used immunoSEQ multiplex PCR; TCRdb keeps in-frame clones, though not all of them. Of around 160,000 clones in the sample, around 75% were seen once. Sample: peripheral blood. The receptors were sampled from an elderly woman with acute or convalescent COVID-19.

J is TRBJ1-3 and V is TRBV5-1; unclear D gene. Trimming left V 5 bases short and J 5 bases short, with 8 bases between. Germline V gene sequence: CDR1 SGHRS, CDR2 YFSETQ. The CDR3 is made up of 12 amino acids. The CDR3 coding sequence is TGCGCCAGCAGGGAGAATAGAAACACCATATATTTT. Translation gives CASRENRNTIYF. Using reference TRBV5-1 and TRBJ1-3 for the parts outside the CDR3, the full variable domain is KAGVTQTPRYLIKTRGQQVTLSCSPISGHRSVSWYQQTPGQGLQFLFEYFSETQRNKGNFPGRFSGRQFSNSRSEMNVSTLELGDSALYLCASRENRNTIYFGEGSWLTVV.

This clone was counted a few times. J is TRBJ2-5 and V is TRBV10-1; D might be TRBD2 (6 bases). V lost 2 bases, J lost 5 bases, and 9 bases lay in between. Germline assignment: CDR1 WNHNN and CDR2 SYGVQD (reference sequence). The CDR3 is 13 amino acids. CDR3 region: CASSENAGETQYF. DNA of the CDR3: TGCGCCAGCAGTGAGAATGCGGGGGAGACCCAGTACTTC.

The chain employs TRBV5-6 and TRBJ2-7; TRBD1 is a possible D gene (6 bases). Between the trimmed V and J ends, which lost 6 bases and 2 bases, there was a span of 15 bases. Per the germline V gene, CDR1 is SGHDT and CDR2 is YYEEEE. This CDR3 spans 14 amino acids. The CDR3 sequence: CASTLGTRTYEQYF. As DNA, the CDR3 is TGTGCCAGCACCCTGGGGACACGAACCTACGAGCAGTACTTC.

The chain links TRBV19 to TRBJ2-7, with a weak D call TRBD1 (6 bases). In germline, CDR1 is LNHDA, CDR2 SQIVND (reference sequence). V was pared by 2 bases and J by 5 bases, with 16 bases between. The CDR3 covers 15 residues. As DNA, the CDR3 is TGTGCCAGTAGTATACAGTCCACAGGGTCCCACGAGCAGTACTTC. Residues: CASSIQSTGSHEQYF.

The chain employs TRBV28 and TRBJ2-7; D not certain. The CDR3 runs to 13 residues. Per the germline V gene, CDR1 is MDHEN and CDR2 is SYDVKM. The ends were cut back, 3 bases at V and 3 bases at J, with 9 bases in the middle. CDR3 coding DNA: TGTGCCAGCAGTTTTGGAGTAAACTACGAGCAGTACTTC. Its protein product is CASSFGVNYEQYF.

The V and J genes are TRBV19 and TRBJ1-1; D gene ambiguous. Germline V gene lookup returns CDR1 LNHDA and CDR2 SQIVND (reference sequence). The CDR3 consists of 14 residues. Trimming shortened V by 3 bases and J by 2 bases, and 10 bases separated the two germline ends. This CDR3 is CASSILKYNTEAFF. CDR3 sequence (DNA): TGTGCCAGTAGTATTCTAAAGTATAACACTGAAGCTTTCTTT. The variable domain in full, completed from reference TRBV19 and TRBJ1-1, reads DGGITQSPKYLFRKEGQNVTLSCEQNLNHDAMYWYRQDPGQGLRLIYYSQIVNDFQKGDIAEGYSVSREKKESFPLTVTSAQKNPTAFYLCASSILKYNTEAFFGQGTRLTVV.

The gene calls are TRBV13 and TRBJ1-1; 8 bases are shared with TRBD1. The CDR3 spans 17 residues. Unmatched junction bases numbered 10, after V lost 4 bases and J lost 0 bases. Germline V gives CDR1 PRHDT, CDR2 FYEKMQ (reference sequence). In nucleotides, the CDR3 is TGTGCCAGCAGCTACCGACCCGGGACAGGCATGAACACTGAAGCTTTCTTT. Translated, it gives CASSYRPGTGMNTEAFF. Full variable domain (remainder filled in from reference TRBV13 and TRBJ1-1): AAGVIQSPRHLIKEKRETATLKCYPIPRHDTVYWYQQGPGQDPQFLISFYEKMQSDKGSIPDRFSAQQFSDYHSELNMSSLELGDSALYFCASSYRPGTGMNTEAFFGQGTRLTVV.

The DNA of the CDR3 is TGTGCCAGCAGTGAAGTTTGGCAGGGGAACTACGAGCAGTACTTC. It codes for CASSEVWQGNYEQYF. The gene calls are TRBV2 and TRBJ2-7, with D maybe TRBD1 (6 bases). The CDR3 length is 15 residues. V dropped 1 base and J dropped 3 bases, with 13 bases sitting between them. Germline CDR1 reads SNHLY; CDR2 reads FYNNEI.

The chain recombines TRBV5-1 with TRBJ2-5; D is possibly TRBD1 (6 bases). The CDR3 covers 14 residues. Trimming removed 4 bases from V and 4 bases from J, with 14 bases in between. Germline V gene data show CDR1 as SGHRS and CDR2 as YFSETQ. The CDR3, as DNA: TGCGCCAGCAGCGTCAACAGGGTTGGAGAGACCCAGTACTTC. Residues: CASSVNRVGETQYF.

The chain uses TRBV6-5 and TRBJ2-5, with a possible D match to TRBD2 (7 bases). The CDR3 has 15 residues. The germline V gene encodes CDR1 MNHEY and CDR2 SVGAGI. V was trimmed by 3 bases and J by 5 bases, leaving 16 bases between them. CDR3 loop: CASSYGGAKGETQYF. For the CDR3, the DNA is TGTGCCAGCAGTTATGGGGGGGCTAAGGGGGAGACCCAGTACTTC.